The rows below give T cell receptor beta chains drawn from one sample of a study of T cells after yellow fever vaccination. TCRdb called the 5' RACE reads again in MiXCR, with one record for every CDR3 protein. This table has around 340,000 distinct CDR3 sequences, around 13% appearing once. This specimen consisted of CD4+ T cells sorted from PBMCs, obtained 15 days after the yellow fever booster vaccination. The receptors were gathered from a man between 18 and 29 years old who received the YFV17D yellow fever vaccine. Both conserved end residues are part of each CDR3. A D gene is named only where the DNA matches it firmly. Rows may omit the clone size; those that give it use once, few, many or a size class.

j_call | d_call | clone_size | v_call | cdr3_aa | cdr3_nt
TRBJ1-6 | TRBD1 | few | TRBV18 | CASSPLGPGGGNSPLHF | TGTGCCAGCTCACCCTTGGGGCCAGGGGGCGGTAATTCACCCCTCCACTTT
TRBJ2-2 | TRBD1 | many | TRBV6-2/TRBV6-3 | CASTKISGQGALELFF | TGTGCCAGCACTAAAATATCGGGACAGGGGGCGTTGGAGCTGTTTTTT
TRBJ1-4 | TRBD1 | few | TRBV4-1 | CASSKIRDRGRREKLFF | TGCGCCAGCAGCAAAATCCGGGACAGGGGGCGACGGGAAAAACTGTTTTTT
TRBJ1-6 | NA | few | TRBV3-1 | CASSQDLNSPLHF | TGTGCCAGCAGCCAAGATCTGAATTCACCCCTCCACTTT
TRBJ1-1 | TRBD1 | few | TRBV9 | CASSIEGQGKTEAFF | TGTGCCAGCAGCATAGAAGGACAGGGGAAGACTGAAGCTTTCTTT
TRBJ1-5 | NA | few | TRBV7-2 | CASSVVGHNQPQHF | TGTGCCAGCAGCGTGGTGGGTCACAATCAGCCCCAGCATTTT
TRBJ1-1 | NA | NA | TRBV12-3/TRBV12-4 | CASALGGAAEAFF | TGTGCCAGCGCCCTTGGGGGGGCGGCTGAAGCTTTCTTT
TRBJ1-3 | NA | many | TRBV7-6 | CASSLNQGNTIYF | TGTGCCAGCAGCTTGAACCAAGGAAACACCATATATTTT
TRBJ1-6 | NA | NA | TRBV6-5 | CASSLSGVSPLHF | TGTGCCAGCAGCCTCAGCGGGGTATCACCCCTCCACTTT
TRBJ2-1 | NA | few | TRBV18 | CASSPVRSSYNEQFF | TGTGCCAGCTCACCGGTACGCAGCTCCTACAATGAGCAGTTCTTC
TRBJ2-3 | NA | NA | TRBV5-1 | CASSWAGDTDTQYF | TGCGCCAGCAGCTGGGCAGGCGATACAGATACGCAGTATTTT